One and the same sample provided the 28 T cell receptor beta chains below, sequenced in a study of T cell repertoires in cytomegalovirus infection. TCRdb processed the reads anew with MiXCR; each CDR3 protein has one entry. The table lists 250,000 to 300,000 distinct CDR3 sequences, approximately 9.1% of them singletons, with roughly 15% in the top ten. Sequenced material: PBMCs. Receptors were obtained from a human donor in good health (CMV status not recorded). Some clones in this sample may be carry-over from other donors' samples.

This clonotype has ten or more counts. The chain employs TRBV7-2 and TRBJ1-5, with D uncertain. Trimming cost V 2 bases and J 4 bases, with 12 bases left between them. Germline CDR1 is SGHTA and CDR2 is FQGNSA. The CDR3 runs 15 residues. CDR3 residues: CASSLNSAGNQPQHF. In nucleotides, the CDR3 is TGTGCCAGCAGCTTAAATTCTGCAGGTAATCAGCCCCAGCATTTT.

This clonotype was seen many times. This chain joins TRBV7-8 and TRBJ2-1; 9 nucleotides match TRBD2. CDR1 SGHVS and CDR2 FQNEAQ come from the germline V gene. The CDR3 length is 15 residues. The V and J ends lost 1 base and 7 bases, in that order; junction bases with no gene match: 5. The CDR3 loop reads CASSLVAGATNEQFF. CDR3 coding DNA: TGTGCCAGCAGCTTAGTAGCGGGGGCTACTAATGAGCAGTTCTTC.

On this clonotype: An end of the junction does not agree with germline; a read error may underlie this. The rearrangement links TRBV7-7 to TRBJ1-3; D not certain. Germline loops: CDR1 SSHAT, CDR2 FNYEAQ (reference sequence). This CDR3 contains 14 residues. CDR3 sequence reads: CASSPDYSGNTIYF. CDR3 in DNA: TGTGCTAGCAGCCCAGATTACTCTGGAAACACCATATATTTT.

This chain joins TRBV12-3 or TRBV12-4 and TRBJ1-2; D unclear. The CDR3 is made up of 12 amino acids. V was shortened by 2 bases and J by 6 bases, with 7 bases between the two germline ends. CDR3 DNA: TGTGCCAGCAGTTTAAACCGGGATGGCTACACCTTC. Translated, it gives CASSLNRDGYTF.

This clonotype occurred many times. The chain links TRBV19 to TRBJ2-1, with TRBD2 identical over 13 bases. The V and J ends lost 5 bases and 0 bases, in that order; junction bases with no gene match: 10. Germline loops: CDR1 LNHDA, CDR2 SQIVND (reference sequence). The CDR3 has 19 residues. The CDR3 DNA reads TGTGCCAGTAGTTTTTCTCCGGGACTAGCGGGATTCTCCTACAATGAGCAGTTCTTC. Amino acid sequence: CASSFSPGLAGFSYNEQFF. The whole variable domain, filled in from reference TRBV19 and TRBJ2-1, reads DGGITQSPKYLFRKEGQNVTLSCEQNLNHDAMYWYRQDPGQGLRLIYYSQIVNDFQKGDIAEGYSVSREKKESFPLTVTSAQKNPTAFYLCASSFSPGLAGFSYNEQFFGPGTRLTVL.

This clonotype was detected only a few times. The chain couples TRBV29-1 to TRBJ1-2, with D uncertain. V was shortened by 6 bases and J by 4 bases, with 18 bases between the two germline ends. The CDR3 contains 14 residues. Looked up from germline, CDR1 is SQVTM and CDR2 is ANQGSEA. The CDR3 sequence is CSVEGGLVTYGYTF. CDR3 in DNA: TGCAGCGTGGAGGGAGGGTTGGTGACCTATGGCTACACCTTC.

This clonotype was detected ten times or more. The V call is TRBV11-2, the J call TRBJ2-1, with TRBD2 matching over 7 bases. The germline CDR1 and CDR2 sequences are SGHAT and FQNNGV. Trimming removed 0 bases from V and 4 bases from J; junction bases left unmatched: 9. The CDR3 runs to 17 residues. CDR3: CASSLDNGASGYNEQFF. The CDR3 DNA is TGTGCCAGCAGCTTAGATAATGGGGCTAGCGGTTACAATGAGCAGTTCTTC. Filled out from reference TRBV11-2 and TRBJ2-1, the complete variable domain reads EAGVAQSPRYKIIEKRQSVAFWCNPISGHATLYWYQQILGQGPKLLIQFQNNGVVDDSQLPKDRFSAERLKGVDSTLKIQPAKLEDSAVYLCASSLDNGASGYNEQFFGPGTRLTVL.

This clonotype occurred many times. This chain connects TRBV12-3 or TRBV12-4 to TRBJ2-7; tentative D call: TRBD1 (5 bases). V lost 1 base to trimming and J lost 7 bases, with 11 bases between them. CDR3 size: 13 residues. In DNA, the CDR3 is TGTGCCAGCAGTTTAGTCAGGGATTGGGAGCAGTACTTC. Translation: CASSLVRDWEQYF.

The V gene is TRBV20-1, the J gene TRBJ2-5; tentative D call: TRBD1 (6 bases). The germline V gene encodes CDR1 DFQATT and CDR2 SNEGSKA (reference sequence). Trimming cost V 8 bases and J 2 bases, with 15 bases left between them. The CDR3 consists of 13 residues. As DNA, the CDR3 is TGCAGTACACAACAGGGACCTCAAGAGACCCAGTACTTC. Protein: CSTQQGPQETQYF.

This clonotype occurred many times. The genes are TRBV7-8 and TRBJ1-4; D not certain. V lost 3 bases, J lost 0 bases, and 5 bases lay in between. This CDR3 has 14 amino acids. CDR1 is SGHVS, CDR2 FQNEAQ, per germline. CDR3 protein: CASSLLTTNEKLFF. DNA of the CDR3: TGTGCCAGCAGCTTGCTAACAACTAATGAAAAACTGTTTTTT.

In its sample, this clonotype was seen many times. The chain is built from TRBV6-9 and TRBJ2-6; 10 bases are shared with TRBD1. The CDR3 contains 17 residues. J lost 0 bases, V lost 4 bases, and 3 bases had no gene match. Germline lookup yields CDR1 MNHGY and CDR2 SVAAGI. CDR3 nucleotide sequence: TGTGCCAGCAGTTCCGGGACAGGGGCCTCTGGGGCCAACGTCCTGACTTTC. This gives the protein CASSSGTGASGANVLTF.

This clonotype was counted a few times. The chain employs TRBV11-2 and TRBJ2-1, with TRBD1 matching 8 bases. The CDR3 loop spans 16 amino acids. J was trimmed by 8 bases and V by 6 bases; bases with no gene match: 15. Germline V lookup: CDR1 SGHAT, CDR2 FQNNGV. The CDR3 DNA is TGTGCCAGCAGTGAAAGACAGGGGAAGGTTATCTATGAGCAGTTCTTC. Residues: CASSERQGKVIYEQFF.

This clonotype was observed many times. This chain connects TRBV7-2 to TRBJ1-4; D gene ambiguous. Germline CDR1 and CDR2: SGHTA and FQGNSA. The CDR3 consists of 13 residues. Between the trimmed V and J ends, which lost 5 bases and 10 bases, there was a span of 14 bases. CDR3 protein: CASSPRRAGKLFF. The DNA of the CDR3 is TGTGCCAGCAGCCCCCGGAGGGCCGGAAAACTGTTTTTT.

This chain joins TRBV29-1 and TRBJ1-1; no definite D call. V was shortened by 5 bases and J by 0 bases, with 4 bases between the two germline ends. The CDR3 has 11 amino acids. CDR1 and CDR2 (germline): SQVTM, ANQGSEA. The CDR3 region is CSVRVNTEAFF. The DNA of the CDR3 is TGCAGCGTTAGGGTGAACACTGAAGCTTTCTTT.

This clonotype was counted at least ten times. The chain has TRBV20-1 and TRBJ2-5, with 10 bases aligning to TRBD2. Germline V CDR1 and CDR2: DFQATT, SNEGSKA (reference sequence). V shed 2 bases and J 5 bases; nucleotides not matched to a gene: 11. This CDR3 is 16 amino acids long. The DNA for the CDR3 is TGCAGTGCTAGACCAAGGACTAGCGGCCTCTGGGAGACCCAGTACTTC. Translation gives CSARPRTSGLWETQYF.

This rearrangement joins TRBV29-1 to TRBJ1-2, with 8 bases lining up with TRBD1. With V trimmed by 1 base and J by 3 bases, 10 bases remained unmatched. The germline gives CDR1 SQVTM, CDR2 ANQGSEA. The CDR3 has 16 residues. This chain's CDR3 is CSVEGRRTGLDYGYTF. Here the CDR3 DNA reads TGCAGCGTTGAAGGACGCCGGACAGGGCTGGACTATGGCTACACCTTC.

The sample holds many counts of this clonotype. This chain joins TRBV19 and TRBJ1-2; 7 nucleotides agree with TRBD1. The CDR3 covers 15 residues. Trimming at V came to 2 bases and at J to 8 bases, leaving 11 bases not matched to a gene. Germline assignment: CDR1 LNHDA and CDR2 SQIVND (reference sequence). The CDR3 is CASSIPGQRSRGYTF. CDR3 DNA sequence: TGTGCCAGTAGTATACCGGGACAGAGGTCTCGAGGCTACACCTTC. Drawing the rest from reference TRBV19 and TRBJ1-2, the complete variable domain is DGGITQSPKYLFRKEGQNVTLSCEQNLNHDAMYWYRQDPGQGLRLIYYSQIVNDFQKGDIAEGYSVSREKKESFPLTVTSAQKNPTAFYLCASSIPGQRSRGYTFGSGTRLTVV.

This clonotype occurred many times. The gene calls are TRBV7-2 and TRBJ2-5; perhaps TRBD2 as D (5 bases). CDR3 length: 14 amino acids. Looked up from germline, CDR1 is SGHTA and CDR2 is FQGNSA. Trimming took 5 bases from V and 3 from J, leaving 13 bases between them. As DNA, the CDR3 is TGTGCCAGCAGCCACCCATTCGGGAAAGAGACCCAGTACTTC. It encodes CASSHPFGKETQYF.

This clonotype was observed a few times. The chain has TRBV27 and TRBJ2-7, with D unclear. CDR1 and CDR2 (germline): MNHEY, SMNVEV (reference sequence). The CDR3 is 13 amino acids. V was clipped by 8 bases and J by 6 bases, with 17 bases between them. CDR3 sequence reads: CASAQLRTSEQYF. CDR3 nucleotide sequence: TGTGCCAGCGCCCAGCTCCGTACGAGCGAGCAGTACTTC.

The table lists this clonotype with many counts. The chain has TRBV7-2 and TRBJ1-2; no definite D call. The CDR3 is 13 residues long. The V and J ends lost 5 bases and 3 bases respectively, with 10 bases between them. The germline V gene encodes CDR1 SGHTA and CDR2 FQGNSA. The chain's CDR3 is CASSAPPHYGYTF. In DNA, the CDR3 is TGTGCCAGCAGCGCCCCGCCCCACTATGGCTACACCTTC.

This clonotype appeared many times. The chain employs TRBV7-2 and TRBJ1-2, with TRBD1 as a possible D gene (6 bases). The CDR3 is 11 amino acids. Germline CDR1 SGHTA, CDR2 FQGNSA. Between the trimmed V and J ends, which lost 5 bases and 7 bases, there was a span of 8 bases. In DNA, the CDR3 is TGTGCCAGCAGCCGAGGGGGTGGCTACACCTTC. Translation gives CASSRGGGYTF.

At least ten counts were recorded for this clonotype. The chain couples TRBV28 to TRBJ1-1; unclear D gene. Trimming removed 6 bases from V and 1 base from J, with 12 bases in between. This CDR3 has 14 amino acids. The germline CDR1 and CDR2 sequences are MDHEN and SYDVKM. In DNA, the CDR3 is TGTGCCAGCAGCCGAGGACGGCCGAACACTGAAGCTTTCTTT. This encodes CASSRGRPNTEAFF. Full variable domain (rest looked up from reference TRBV28 and TRBJ1-1): DVKVTQSSRYLVKRTGEKVFLECVQDMDHENMFWYRQDPGLGLRLIYFSYDVKMKEKGDIPEGYSVSREKKERFSLILESASTNQTSMYLCASSRGRPNTEAFFGQGTRLTVV.

This clonotype was detected ten times or more. The gene calls are TRBV7-9 and TRBJ1-6; TRBD1 is a possible D gene (5 bases). Germline V gene lookup returns CDR1 SEHNR and CDR2 FQNEAQ (reference sequence). The V and J ends lost 11 bases and 8 bases respectively, with 16 bases between them. The CDR3 covers 13 residues. The CDR3 nucleotides are TGTGCCGGGACCCCGGACGGATATTCACCCCTCCACTTT. Translating gives CAGTPDGYSPLHF.

This clonotype was counted between two and nine times. This rearrangement joins TRBV7-2 to TRBJ1-3; D is unresolved. V was pared by 1 base and J by 0 bases, with 10 bases between. The CDR3 sequence is 16 residues long. Per germline, CDR1 SGHTA and CDR2 FQGNSA. The CDR3 DNA follows: TGTGCCAGCAGCTTAGTAGGGCCCGACTCTGGAAACACCATATATTTT. It codes for CASSLVGPDSGNTIYF.

This clonotype was counted many times. This chain joins TRBV20-1 and TRBJ2-2, with TRBD2 as a possible D gene (7 bases). Germline CDR1 DFQATT, CDR2 SNEGSKA (reference sequence). The CDR3 has 15 amino acids. Trimming cost V 0 bases and J 4 bases, with 12 bases left between them. As DNA, the CDR3 is TGCAGTGCTAGAGATGCGGGGGCCGGCACCGGGGAGCTGTTTTTT. As protein: CSARDAGAGTGELFF.

This clonotype showed up many times. This sequence joins TRBV7-3 and TRBJ1-2; D gene ambiguous. Germline V CDR1 and CDR2: SGHTA, FQGTGA. The ends were cut back, 5 bases at V and 8 bases at J, with 15 bases in the middle. CDR3 length: 13 residues. CDR3 in DNA: TGTGCCAGCAGCATGGCGGGCTCAGGCGGCTACACCTTC. The encoded protein is CASSMAGSGGYTF.

CDR3 DNA: TGCAGTGCTTGTCGGCGGGGGGTCACAGATACGCAGTATTTT. Residues: CSACRRGVTDTQYF. The chain recombines TRBV20-1 with TRBJ2-3; 8 positions agree with TRBD2. Trimming removed 5 bases from V and 2 bases from J; junction bases left unmatched: 6. The germline CDR1 and CDR2 sequences are DFQATT and SNEGSKA (reference sequence). CDR3 size: 14 residues.

This clonotype was picked up many times. V is TRBV15 and J is TRBJ2-3; TRBD2 aligns across 9 bases. The CDR3 is 15 residues long. Trimming cost V 2 bases and J 2 bases; bases outside gene matches: 2. Germline lookup yields CDR1 LNHNV and CDR2 YYDKDF (reference sequence). The CDR3 loop is CATSRLAGNTDTQYF. CDR3 coding DNA: TGTGCCACCAGCAGACTAGCGGGAAACACAGATACGCAGTATTTT.